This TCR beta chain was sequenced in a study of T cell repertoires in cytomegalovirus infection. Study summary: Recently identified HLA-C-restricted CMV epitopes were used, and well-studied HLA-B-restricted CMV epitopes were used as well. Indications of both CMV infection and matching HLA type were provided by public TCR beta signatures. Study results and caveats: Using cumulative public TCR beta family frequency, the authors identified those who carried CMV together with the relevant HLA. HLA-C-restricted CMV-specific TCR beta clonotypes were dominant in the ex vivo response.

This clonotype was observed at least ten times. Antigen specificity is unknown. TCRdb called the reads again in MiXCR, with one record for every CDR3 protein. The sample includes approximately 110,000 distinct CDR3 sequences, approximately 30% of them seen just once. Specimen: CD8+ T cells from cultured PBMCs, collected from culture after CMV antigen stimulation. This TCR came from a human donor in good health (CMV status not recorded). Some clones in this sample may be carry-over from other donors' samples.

CDR3 bases: TGCAGCGTTGATCCGGGGGGCCTTGAGACCCAGTACTTC. Residues: CSVDPGGLETQYF. This chain uses TRBV29-1 with TRBJ2-5, with D maybe TRBD2 (7 bases). Trimming left V 3 bases short and J 5 bases short, with 13 bases between. The V gene's germline CDR1 is SQVTM and CDR2 ANQGSEA. The CDR3 length is 13 residues.